This TCR beta chain originates from a study of long-term antiretroviral therapy in people with HIV. Version v3.0 of the immunoSEQ assay ran at survey level. Only in-frame clones appear in the TCRdb table, and some are missing; sequencing was by immunoSEQ multiplex PCR. This table has about 24,000 clones, 84% appearing once. Specimen: unsorted PBMCs, collected 5.9 years after starting antiretroviral therapy. This receptor was identified in a man aged 30-40 years with HIV.

CDR3 sequence reads: CAWSVTLGNTEAFF. CDR3 nucleotide sequence: TGTGCCTGGAGTGTAACCCTGGGGAACACTGAAGCTTTCTTT. The rearrangement links TRBV30 to TRBJ1-1; D not resolved. From germline, CDR1 is GTSNPN and CDR2 SVGIG (reference sequence). Trimming left V 0 bases short and J 1 base short, with 9 bases between. The CDR3 loop spans 14 amino acids.